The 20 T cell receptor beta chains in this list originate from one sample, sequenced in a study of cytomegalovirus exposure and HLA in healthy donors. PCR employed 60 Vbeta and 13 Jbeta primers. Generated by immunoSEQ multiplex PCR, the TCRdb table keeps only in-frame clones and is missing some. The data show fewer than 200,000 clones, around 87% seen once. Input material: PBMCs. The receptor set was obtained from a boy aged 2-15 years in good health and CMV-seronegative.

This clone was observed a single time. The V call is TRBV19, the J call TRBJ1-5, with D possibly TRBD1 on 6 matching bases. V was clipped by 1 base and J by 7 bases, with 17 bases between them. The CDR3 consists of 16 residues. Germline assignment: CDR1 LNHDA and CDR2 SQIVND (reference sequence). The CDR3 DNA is TGTGCCAGTAGTATAGCCCCGTACAGGGAGAGACAGCCCCAGCATTTT. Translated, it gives CASSIAPYRERQPQHF.

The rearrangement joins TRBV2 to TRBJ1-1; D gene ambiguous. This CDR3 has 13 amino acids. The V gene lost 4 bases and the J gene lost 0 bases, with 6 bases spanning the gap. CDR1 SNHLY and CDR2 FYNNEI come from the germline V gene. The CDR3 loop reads CASSAPLNTEAFF. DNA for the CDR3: TGTGCCAGCAGTGCTCCGTTGAACACTGAAGCTTTCTTT.

CDR3 amino acids: CASSEEVLDEQFF. The CDR3 DNA is TGTGCCAGCAGCGAAGAGGTGCTGGATGAGCAGTTCTTC. The chain recombines TRBV7-3 with TRBJ2-1; D gene uncertain. The CDR3 covers 13 residues. V was shortened by 5 bases and J by 8 bases, with 13 bases between the two germline ends. CDR1 is SGHTA, CDR2 FQGTGA, per germline.

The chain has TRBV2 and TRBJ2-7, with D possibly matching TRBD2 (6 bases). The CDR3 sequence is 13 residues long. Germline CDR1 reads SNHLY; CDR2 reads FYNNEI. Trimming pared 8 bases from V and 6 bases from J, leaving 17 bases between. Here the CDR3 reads CASEWVGGSEQYF. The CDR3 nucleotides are TGTGCCAGCGAATGGGTGGGGGGATCCGAGCAGTACTTC.

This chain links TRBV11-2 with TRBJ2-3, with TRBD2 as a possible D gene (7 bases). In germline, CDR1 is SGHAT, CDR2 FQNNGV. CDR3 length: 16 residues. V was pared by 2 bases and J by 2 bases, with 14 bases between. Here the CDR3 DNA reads TGTGCCAGCAGCTTATGGCGGGGGCAACTCACAGATACGCAGTATTTT. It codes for CASSLWRGQLTDTQYF.

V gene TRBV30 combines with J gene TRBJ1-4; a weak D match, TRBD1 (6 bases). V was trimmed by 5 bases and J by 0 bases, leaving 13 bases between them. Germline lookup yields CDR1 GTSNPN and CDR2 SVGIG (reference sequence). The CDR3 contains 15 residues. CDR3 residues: CAWGGGGTTNEKLFF. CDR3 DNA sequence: TGTGCCTGGGGGGGTGGGGGCACAACTAATGAAAAACTGTTTTTT.

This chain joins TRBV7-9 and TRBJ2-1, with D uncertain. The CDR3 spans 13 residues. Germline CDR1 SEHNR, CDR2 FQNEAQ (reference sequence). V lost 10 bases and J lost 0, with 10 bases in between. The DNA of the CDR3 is TGTGCCACCGCACCGAGCTCCTACAATGAGCAGTTCTTC. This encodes CATAPSSYNEQFF.

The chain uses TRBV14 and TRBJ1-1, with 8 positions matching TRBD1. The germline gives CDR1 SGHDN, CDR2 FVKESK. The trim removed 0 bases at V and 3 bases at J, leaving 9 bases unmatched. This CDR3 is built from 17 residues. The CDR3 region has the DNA TGTGCCAGCAGCCAAGAGCAGGGGGCCAAATGGGACACTGAAGCTTTCTTT. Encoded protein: CASSQEQGAKWDTEAFF.

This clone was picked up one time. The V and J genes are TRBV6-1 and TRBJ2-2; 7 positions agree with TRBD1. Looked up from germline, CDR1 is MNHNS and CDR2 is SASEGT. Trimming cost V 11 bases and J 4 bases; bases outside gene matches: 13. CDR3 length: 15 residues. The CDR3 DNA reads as TGTGCCTCCCAGGATGGGGACAGATCCACCGGGGAGCTGTTTTTT. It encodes CASQDGDRSTGELFF.

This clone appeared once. In DNA, the CDR3 is TGTGCCTGTGGCGAGCGGGCGCCCAATGAGCAGTTCTTC. Translated, it gives CACGERAPNEQFF. The rearrangement uses TRBV6-6 and TRBJ2-1, with D maybe TRBD2 (6 bases). This CDR3 comprises 13 residues. The ends were cut back, 11 bases at V and 6 bases at J, with 17 bases in the middle. The germline V gene encodes CDR1 MNHNY and CDR2 SVGAGI (reference sequence).

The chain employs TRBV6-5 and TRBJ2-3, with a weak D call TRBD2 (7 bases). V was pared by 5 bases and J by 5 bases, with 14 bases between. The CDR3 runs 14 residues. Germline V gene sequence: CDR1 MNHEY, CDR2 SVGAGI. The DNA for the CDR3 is TGTGCCAGCAGTCCTAGCGGAGGGGGAGATACGCAGTATTTT. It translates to CASSPSGGGDTQYF.

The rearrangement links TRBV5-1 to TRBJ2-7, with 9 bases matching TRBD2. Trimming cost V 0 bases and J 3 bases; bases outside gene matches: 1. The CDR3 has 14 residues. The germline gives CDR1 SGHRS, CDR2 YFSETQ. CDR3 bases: TGCGCCAGCAGCTTGGGACTAGCGGTCTACGAGCAGTACTTC. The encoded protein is CASSLGLAVYEQYF.

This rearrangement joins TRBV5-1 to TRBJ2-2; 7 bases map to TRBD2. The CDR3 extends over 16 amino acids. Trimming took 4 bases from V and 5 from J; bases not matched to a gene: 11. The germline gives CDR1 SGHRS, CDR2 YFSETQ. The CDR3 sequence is CASSTRTRGGTGELFF. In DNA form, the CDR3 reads TGCGCCAGCAGCACGAGGACTAGGGGCGGTACCGGGGAGCTGTTTTTT.

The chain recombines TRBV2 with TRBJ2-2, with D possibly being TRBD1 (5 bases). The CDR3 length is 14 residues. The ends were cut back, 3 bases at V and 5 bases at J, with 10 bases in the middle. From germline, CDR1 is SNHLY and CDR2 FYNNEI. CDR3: CASSDRVETGELFF. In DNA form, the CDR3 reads TGTGCCAGCAGTGACAGGGTTGAGACCGGGGAGCTGTTTTTT.

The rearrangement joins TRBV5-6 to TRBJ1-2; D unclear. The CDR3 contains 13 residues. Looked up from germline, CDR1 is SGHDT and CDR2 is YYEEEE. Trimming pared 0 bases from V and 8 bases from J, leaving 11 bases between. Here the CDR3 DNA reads TGTGCCAGCAGCTTGGATCCAGGCACGGGCTACACCTTC. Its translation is CASSLDPGTGYTF.

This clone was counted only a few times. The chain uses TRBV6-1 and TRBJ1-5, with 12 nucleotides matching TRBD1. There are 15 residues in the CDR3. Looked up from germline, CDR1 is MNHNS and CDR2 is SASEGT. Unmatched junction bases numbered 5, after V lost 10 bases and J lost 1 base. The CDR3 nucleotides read TGTGCCAAAGGGACAGGGGGCATGAGCAATCAGCCCCAGCATTTT. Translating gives CAKGTGGMSNQPQHF.

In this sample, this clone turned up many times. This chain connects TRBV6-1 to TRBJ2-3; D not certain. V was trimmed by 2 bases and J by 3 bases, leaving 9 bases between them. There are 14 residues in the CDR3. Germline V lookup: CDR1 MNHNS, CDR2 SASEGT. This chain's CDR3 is CASSETAETDTQYF. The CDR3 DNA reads TGTGCCAGCAGTGAAACAGCAGAAACAGATACGCAGTATTTT.

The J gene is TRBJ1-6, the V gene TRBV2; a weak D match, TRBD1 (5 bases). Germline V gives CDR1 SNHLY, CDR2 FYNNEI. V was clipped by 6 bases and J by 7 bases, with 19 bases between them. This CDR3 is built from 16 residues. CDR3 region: CASREPRGLGNSPLHF. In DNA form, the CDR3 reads TGTGCCAGCAGGGAGCCCCGGGGGTTAGGGAATTCACCCCTCCACTTT.

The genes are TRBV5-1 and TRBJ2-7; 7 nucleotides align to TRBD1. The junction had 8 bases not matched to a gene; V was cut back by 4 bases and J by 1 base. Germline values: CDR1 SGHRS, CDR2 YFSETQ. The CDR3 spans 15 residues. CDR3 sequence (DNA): TGCGCCAGCAGCGCCGGCCGGGACAGATCCTACGAGCAGTACTTC. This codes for CASSAGRDRSYEQYF.

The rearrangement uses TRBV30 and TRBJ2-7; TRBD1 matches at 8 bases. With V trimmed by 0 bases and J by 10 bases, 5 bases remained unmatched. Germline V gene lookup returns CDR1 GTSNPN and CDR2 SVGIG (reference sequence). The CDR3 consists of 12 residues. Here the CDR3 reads CAWSVGQGIQYF. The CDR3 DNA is TGTGCCTGGAGTGTTGGACAGGGAATACAGTACTTC.